This T cell receptor (beta chain) stems from a study of CD8+ T cells in alopecia areata. RNA extraction was followed by reverse transcription into cDNA, which acted as the sequencing template. Generated by immunoSEQ multiplex PCR, the TCRdb table keeps only in-frame clones and is missing some. The sample has around 110,000 clones; over 80% are singletons. As to treatment: oral pan-JAK inhibitor, 5-10 mg twice daily. J lost 4 bases, V lost 4 bases, and 7 bases had no gene match. Germline loops: CDR1 SGHTA, CDR2 FQGNSA. CDR3 size: 15 residues. The TCR sequence derives from a human donor with alopecia areata. The sample was CD8+ T cells sorted from blood, taken at week 24, from a patient treated with tofacitinib. This chain joins TRBV7-2 and TRBJ2-7, with TRBD1 identical over 10 bases. The CDR3 nucleotides read TGTGCCAGCAGCTCGACCGGGACAGGGGCTTACGAGCAGTACTTC. Translated, it gives CASSSTGTGAYEQYF.